This T cell receptor (beta chain) was recovered during a study of response to subunit inactivated influenza vaccine. The germline CDR1 and CDR2 sequences are MGHDK and SYGVNS. V lost 4 bases to trimming and J lost 10 bases; unmatched junction nucleotides: 0. CDR3 length equals 11 residues. TCRdb re-derived calls from the RT-PCR reads in MiXCR, one entry per CDR3 protein. The sample has around 580,000 distinct CDR3 sequences; about 15% are singletons. The starting material was PBMCs from blood, obtained 11 to 12 days after vaccination. The receptor was derived from a man aged 50 to 59 who received an inactivated influenza vaccine. The chain combines TRBV25-1 with TRBJ2-1, with 8 bases lining up with TRBD1. CDR3 in DNA: TGTGCCAGCAGTGGGGACAGGGAGCAGTTCTTC. Translating gives CASSGDREQFF.